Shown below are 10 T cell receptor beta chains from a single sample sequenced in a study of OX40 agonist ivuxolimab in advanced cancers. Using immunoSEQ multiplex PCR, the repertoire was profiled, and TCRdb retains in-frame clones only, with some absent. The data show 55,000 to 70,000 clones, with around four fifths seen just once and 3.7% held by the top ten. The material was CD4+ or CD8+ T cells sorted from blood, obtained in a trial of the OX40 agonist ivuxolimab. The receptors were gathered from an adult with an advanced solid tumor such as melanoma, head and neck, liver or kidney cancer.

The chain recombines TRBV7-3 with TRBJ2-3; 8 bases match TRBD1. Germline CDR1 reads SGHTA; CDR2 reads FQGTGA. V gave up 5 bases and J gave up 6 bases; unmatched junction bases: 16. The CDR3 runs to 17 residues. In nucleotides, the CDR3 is TGTGCCAGCAGCCTCATAGGGACAGGATCCGTGGGGGATACGCAGTATTTT. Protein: CASSLIGTGSVGDTQYF.

DNA of the CDR3: TGTGCCATCAGTCGGGACAGCCAAGAGACCCAGTACTTC. The encoded protein is CAISRDSQETQYF. The chain recombines TRBV10-3 with TRBJ2-5; 7 bases fit TRBD1. V shed 5 bases and J 1 base; nucleotides not matched to a gene: 1. The CDR3 contains 13 residues. Germline V gene data show CDR1 as ENHRY and CDR2 as SYGVKD.

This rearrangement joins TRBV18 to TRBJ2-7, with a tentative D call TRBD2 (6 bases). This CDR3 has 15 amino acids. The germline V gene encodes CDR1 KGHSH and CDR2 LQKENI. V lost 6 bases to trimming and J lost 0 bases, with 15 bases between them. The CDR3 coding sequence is TGTGCCAGCTCTATGGGGGGTAAAAGCTCCTACGAGCAGTACTTC. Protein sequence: CASSMGGKSSYEQYF. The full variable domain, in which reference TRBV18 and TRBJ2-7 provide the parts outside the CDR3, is NAGVMQNPRHLVRRRGQEARLRCSPMKGHSHVYWYRQLPEEGLKFMVYLQKENIIDESGMPKERFSAEFPKEGPSILRIQQVVRGDSAAYFCASSMGGKSSYEQYFGPGTRLTVT.

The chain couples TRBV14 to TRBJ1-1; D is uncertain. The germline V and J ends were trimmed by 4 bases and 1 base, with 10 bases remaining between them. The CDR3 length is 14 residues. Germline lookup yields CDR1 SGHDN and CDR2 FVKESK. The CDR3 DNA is TGTGCCAGCAGCCCCCGATCATCGAACACTGAAGCTTTCTTT. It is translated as CASSPRSSNTEAFF.

CDR3 region: CASRKGNLGKNTEAFF. CDR3 nucleotide sequence: TGTGCCAGCCGGAAAGGGAATTTGGGAAAGAACACTGAAGCTTTCTTT. The chain couples TRBV11-2 to TRBJ1-1; no definite D call. Germline assignment: CDR1 SGHAT and CDR2 FQNNGV. Trimming took 8 bases from V and 1 from J, leaving 20 bases between them. The CDR3 spans 16 residues.

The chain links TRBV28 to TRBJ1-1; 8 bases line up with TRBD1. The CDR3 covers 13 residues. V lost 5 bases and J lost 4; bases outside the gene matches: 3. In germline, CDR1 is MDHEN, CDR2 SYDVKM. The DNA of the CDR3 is TGTGCCAGCAGTCTGGACAGGGCCACTGAAGCTTTCTTT. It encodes CASSLDRATEAFF.

CDR3 nucleotide sequence: TGTGCCAGCAGCTTTGGGGCTGCCCAAGAGACCCAGTACTTC. This sequence encodes CASSFGAAQETQYF. The chain couples TRBV5-6 to TRBJ2-5, with D perhaps matching TRBD1 (5 bases). Germline V lookup: CDR1 SGHDT, CDR2 YYEEEE. The CDR3 runs 14 residues. Between the trimmed V and J ends, which lost 2 bases and 1 base, there was a span of 9 bases.

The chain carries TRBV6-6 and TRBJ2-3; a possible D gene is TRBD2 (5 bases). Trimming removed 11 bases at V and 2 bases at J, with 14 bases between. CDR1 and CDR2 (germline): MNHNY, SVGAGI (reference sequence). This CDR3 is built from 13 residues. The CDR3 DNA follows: TGTGCCTCGTTAGAGGGTATCACAGATACGCAGTATTTT. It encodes CASLEGITDTQYF.

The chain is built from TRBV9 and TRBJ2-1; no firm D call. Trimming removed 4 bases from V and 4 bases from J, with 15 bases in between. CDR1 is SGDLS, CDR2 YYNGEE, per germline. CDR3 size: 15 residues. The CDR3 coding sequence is TGTGCCAGCAGCACTCGGGTCATGGGTTACAATGAGCAGTTCTTC. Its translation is CASSTRVMGYNEQFF.

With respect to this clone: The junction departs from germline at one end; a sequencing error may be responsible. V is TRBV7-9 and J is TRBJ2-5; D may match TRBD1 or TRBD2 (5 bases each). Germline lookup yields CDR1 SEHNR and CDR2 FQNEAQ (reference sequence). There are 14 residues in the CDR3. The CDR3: CTSSWGSIQETQYF. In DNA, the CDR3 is TGTACCAGCAGCTGGGGGAGCATCCAAGAGACCCAGTACTTC.